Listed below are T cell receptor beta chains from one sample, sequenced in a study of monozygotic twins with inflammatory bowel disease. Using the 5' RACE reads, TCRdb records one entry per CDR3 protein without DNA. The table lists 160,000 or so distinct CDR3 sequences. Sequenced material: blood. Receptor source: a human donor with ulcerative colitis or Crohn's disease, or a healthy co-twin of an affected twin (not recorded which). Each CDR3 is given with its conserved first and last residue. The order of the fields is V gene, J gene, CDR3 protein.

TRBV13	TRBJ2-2	CASSSTGNRPGELFF
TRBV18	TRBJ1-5	CASSPRSAHREQPQHF
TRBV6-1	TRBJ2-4	CASSAVQGHLGNIQYF
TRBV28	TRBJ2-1	CASSLQGTLYNEQFF
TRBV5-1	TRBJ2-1	CASSLEGSSDEQFF
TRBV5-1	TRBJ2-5	CASSSWTSGKETQYF
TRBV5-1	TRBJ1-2	CASSLESVNYGYTF
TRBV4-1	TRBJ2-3	CASSQRVSGVTDTQYF
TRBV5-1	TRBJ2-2	CASSPLPNTGELFF
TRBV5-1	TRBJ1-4	CASSVGVATNEKLFF
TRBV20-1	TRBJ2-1	CSAWDRGRNEQFF
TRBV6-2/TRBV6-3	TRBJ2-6	CASSAPGGANVLTF
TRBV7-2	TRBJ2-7	CASDYAPGVSLGEQYF
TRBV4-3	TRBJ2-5	CASSQDLARETQYF
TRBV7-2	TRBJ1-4	CASSLFSGTNEKLFF
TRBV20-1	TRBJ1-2	CSARGPSGGGYGYTF
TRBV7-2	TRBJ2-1	CASSLGLEYNEQFF
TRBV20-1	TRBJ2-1	CCAKNPASYNEQFF
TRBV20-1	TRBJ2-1	CSARDRTGGYYNEQFF
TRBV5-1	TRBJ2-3	CASSQPVGGEDTQYF
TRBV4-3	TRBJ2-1	CASSRGPGTGGLSEQFF
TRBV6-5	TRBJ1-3	CASSYSWGPGNTIYF
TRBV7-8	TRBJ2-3	CASSLKSAGGELWTDTQYF
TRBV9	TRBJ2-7	CASSVGGSGGPVEQYF
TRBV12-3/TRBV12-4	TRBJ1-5	CASSNWTDNQPQHF
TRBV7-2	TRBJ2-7	CASSYTGGYSYEQYF
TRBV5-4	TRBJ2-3	CASRNTLGRDTQYF
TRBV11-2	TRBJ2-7	CASSLGDRASEQYF
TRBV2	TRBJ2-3	CASRNPVSGPSTDTQYF
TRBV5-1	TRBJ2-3	CAGSPASGSRTDTQYF
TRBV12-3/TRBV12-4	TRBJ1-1	CASSPGTGIEAFF
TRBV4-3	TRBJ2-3	CASSQGLAGAGADTQYF
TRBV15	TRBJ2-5	CATSRDLGSEETQYF
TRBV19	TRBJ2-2	CASSIVGGSNTGELFF
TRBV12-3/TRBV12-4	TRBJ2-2	CASSFGTGGVDTGELFF
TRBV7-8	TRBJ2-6	CASSLAGRDGSGANVLTF
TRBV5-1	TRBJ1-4	CASSAGGRGAEKLFF
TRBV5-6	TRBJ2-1	CASTRRGIDSRSYNEQFF
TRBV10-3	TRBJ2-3	CAISVAGAEDTQYF
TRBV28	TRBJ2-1	CASSRNYEQFF
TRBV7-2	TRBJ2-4	CASSLGSGIQYF
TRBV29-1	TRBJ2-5	CSVDGPLREETQYF
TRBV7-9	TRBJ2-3	CASSPPTDTQYF
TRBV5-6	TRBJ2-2	CASSILAGANTGELFF
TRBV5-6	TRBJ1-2	CASSLGVTLRSYGYTF
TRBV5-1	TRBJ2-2	CASSPGHRSGELFF
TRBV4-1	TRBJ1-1	CASSQFIIGTALANTEAFF
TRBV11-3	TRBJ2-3	CASSLSPSSDTQYF
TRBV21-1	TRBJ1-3	CASSKRGRAGNTIYF
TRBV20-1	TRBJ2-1	CSAPSGAAGYNEQFF
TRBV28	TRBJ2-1	CAISGTDDNEQFF
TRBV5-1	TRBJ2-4	CASSLVGTRTGLDMQYF